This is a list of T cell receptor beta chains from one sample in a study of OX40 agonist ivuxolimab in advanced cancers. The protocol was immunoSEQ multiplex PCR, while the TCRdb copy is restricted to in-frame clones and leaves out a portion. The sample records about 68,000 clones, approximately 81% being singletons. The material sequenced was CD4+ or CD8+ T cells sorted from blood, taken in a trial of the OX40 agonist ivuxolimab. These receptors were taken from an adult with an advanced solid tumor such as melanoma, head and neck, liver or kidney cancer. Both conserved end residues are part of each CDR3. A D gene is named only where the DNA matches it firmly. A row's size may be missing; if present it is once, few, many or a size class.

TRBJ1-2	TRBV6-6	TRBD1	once	TGTGCCAGCAGTTACTCGACAGGGTCGGATGGCTACACCTTC	CASSYSTGSDGYTF
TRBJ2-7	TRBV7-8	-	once	TGTGCCAGCAGCACCAGCTACGAGCAGTACTTC	CASSTSYEQYF
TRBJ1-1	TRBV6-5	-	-	TGTGCCAGCAGTACACGATCCCACCCCACTGAAGCTTTCTTT	CASSTRSHPTEAFF
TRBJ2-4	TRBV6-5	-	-	TGTGCCAGCAACTACAAGGTTAACAAAAACATTCAGTACTTC	CASNYKVNKNIQYF
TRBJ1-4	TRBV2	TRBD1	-	TGTGCCAGCAGGTACGGACAGGGCACAACAACTAATGAAAAACTGTTTTTT	CASRYGQGTTTNEKLFF
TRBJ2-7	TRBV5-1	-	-	TGCGCCAGCAGCTTACCCGGGGACGAGCAGTACTTC	CASSLPGDEQYF
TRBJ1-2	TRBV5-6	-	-	TGTGCCAGCAGCGGCAAGACAGACTACTATGGCTACACCTTC	CASSGKTDYYGYTF
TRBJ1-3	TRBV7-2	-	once	TGTGCCAGCAGCCCTTGGGGAGCCGGAAACACCATATATTTT	CASSPWGAGNTIYF
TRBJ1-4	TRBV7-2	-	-	TGTGCCAGCAGCTTAAAGGGCAGCTCTGAAAAACTGTTTTTT	CASSLKGSSEKLFF
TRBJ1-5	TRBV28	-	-	TGTGCCAGCAGTTCCCCCAGGGGCGCGAGTCAGCCCCAGCATTTT	CASSSPRGASQPQHF
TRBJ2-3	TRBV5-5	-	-	TGTGCCAGCAGCGAAGAAGATACGCAGTATTTT	CASSEEDTQYF
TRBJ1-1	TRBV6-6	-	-	TGTGCCAGCAGTTACGAGGGGTTGAACACTGAAGCTTTCTTT	CASSYEGLNTEAFF
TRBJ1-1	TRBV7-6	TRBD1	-	TGTGCCAGCAGCTCTTATGGGGGGACAGCCACTGAAGCTTTCTTT	CASSSYGGTATEAFF
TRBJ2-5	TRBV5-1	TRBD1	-	TGCGCCAGCAGCCCGGGGACAGGAGAAGAGACCCAGTACTTC	CASSPGTGEETQYF
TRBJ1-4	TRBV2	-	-	TGTGCCAGCAGTGAAGACCGGGCTAATGAAAAACTGTTTTTT	CASSEDRANEKLFF
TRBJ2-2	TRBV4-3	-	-	TGCGCCAGCAGCCAAGACCCCCCGGGGAGGATAAACACCGGGGAGCTGTTTTTT	CASSQDPPGRINTGELFF
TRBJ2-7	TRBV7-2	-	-	TGTGCCAGCAGCTTCGGGATGATAACCTACGAGCAGTACTTC	CASSFGMITYEQYF
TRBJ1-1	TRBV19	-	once	TGTGCCAGTAGTATACTGGGGCGAAGGAACACTGAAGCTTTCTTT	CASSILGRRNTEAFF
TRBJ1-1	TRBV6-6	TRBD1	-	TGTGCCAGCAGTTTACAGGGGCGGATAACTGAAGCTTTCTTT	CASSLQGRITEAFF
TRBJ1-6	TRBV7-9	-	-	TGTGCCAGCAGCTTTAGGAGGGCGTCGAGGTCACCCCTCCACTTT	CASSFRRASRSPLHF
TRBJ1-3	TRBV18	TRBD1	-	TGTGCCAGCTCACCCCGTGACAGGGCTAACACCATATATTTT	CASSPRDRANTIYF
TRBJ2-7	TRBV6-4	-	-	TGTGCCAGCAGTGACCGATACAGCTACGAGCAGTACTTC	CASSDRYSYEQYF
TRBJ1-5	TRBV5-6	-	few	TGTGCCAGCAGCTTCCTCAAGGGGGGGGCCAATCAGCCCCAGCATTTT	CASSFLKGGANQPQHF
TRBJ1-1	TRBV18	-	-	TGTGCCAGCTCACCACCAACCCAGCGCAGCACTGAAGCTTTCTTT	CASSPPTQRSTEAFF
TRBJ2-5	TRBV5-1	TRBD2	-	TGCGCCAGCAGCGCTACTAGCGGGGGGGAGACCCAGTACTTC	CASSATSGGETQYF
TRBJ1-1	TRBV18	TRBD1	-	TGTGCCAGCTCACTTGAGGACAGGGCGAACACTGAAGCTTTCTTT	CASSLEDRANTEAFF
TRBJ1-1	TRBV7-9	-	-	TGTGCCAGCAGCTTAGTCTACATAGAAGCTTTCTTT	CASSLVYIEAFF
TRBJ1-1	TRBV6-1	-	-	TGTGCCAGCAGTTACCTAACAGAAGCTTTCTTT	CASSYLTEAFF
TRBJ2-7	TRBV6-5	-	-	TGTGCCAGCAGTTCCTCAACACTCCGCCCCAACGAGCAGTACTTC	CASSSSTLRPNEQYF
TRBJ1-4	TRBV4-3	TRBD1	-	TGCGCCAGCAGCCCATATAAGGGGGCGGCTAATGAAAAACTGTTTTTT	CASSPYKGAANEKLFF
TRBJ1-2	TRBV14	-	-	TGTGCCAGCAGCCAAGTGCGCTTCTATGGCTACACCTTC	CASSQVRFYGYTF
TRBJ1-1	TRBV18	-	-	TGTGCCAGCTCACCTACGGACAGTACGCAACCGAACACTGAAGCTTTTTTT	CASSPTDSTQPNTEAFF
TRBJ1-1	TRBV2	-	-	TGTGCCAGCAGTTTTCAGGGGAGAACTGAAGCTTTCTTT	CASSFQGRTEAFF
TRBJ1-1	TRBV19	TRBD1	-	TGTGCCAGTAGTAGACAGGGAATGGACACTGAAGCTTTCTTT	CASSRQGMDTEAFF
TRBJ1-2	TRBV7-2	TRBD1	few	TGTGCCAGCAGCCCATTCGGTGGGCAGGGGGGTCGTGGCTACACCTTC	CASSPFGGQGGRGYTF
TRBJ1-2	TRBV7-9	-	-	TGTGCCAGCAGCTTAGCTGGCTATGGCTACACCTTC	CASSLAGYGYTF
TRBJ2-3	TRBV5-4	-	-	TGTGCCAGCAGTCCCTTCATTGGCACAGATACGCAGTATTTT	CASSPFIGTDTQYF
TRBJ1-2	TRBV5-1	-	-	TGCGCCAGCAGCTTGGCAAGTACTAACTATGGCTACACCTTC	CASSLASTNYGYTF
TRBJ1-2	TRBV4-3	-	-	TGCGCCAGCAGCCAACTGCTCCAGGGGAAGGGCTACACCTTC	CASSQLLQGKGYTF
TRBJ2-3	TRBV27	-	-	TGTGCCAGCAGTTCAATGGCACAATGGGATACGCAGTATTTT	CASSSMAQWDTQYF
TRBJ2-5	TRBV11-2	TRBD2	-	TGTGCCAGCAGCGATTTTGTGTCGGGGGGTCAGACCCAGTACTTC	CASSDFVSGGQTQYF
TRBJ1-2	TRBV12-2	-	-	TGTGCAAGTCGCAGAGGGAGGAACTATGGCTACACCTTC	CASRRGRNYGYTF
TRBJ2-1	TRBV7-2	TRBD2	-	TGTGCCAGCAGCCTCATCAGCGGGGGGGGCGAGCAGTTCTTC	CASSLISGGGEQFF
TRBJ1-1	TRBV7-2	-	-	TGTGCCAGCAGCCGTCGGCTAGCGACTGAAGCTTTCTTT	CASSRRLATEAFF
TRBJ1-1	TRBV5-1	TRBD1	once	TGCGCCAGCAGCTTCAACAGGGGGCAAACTGAAGCTTTCTTT	CASSFNRGQTEAFF